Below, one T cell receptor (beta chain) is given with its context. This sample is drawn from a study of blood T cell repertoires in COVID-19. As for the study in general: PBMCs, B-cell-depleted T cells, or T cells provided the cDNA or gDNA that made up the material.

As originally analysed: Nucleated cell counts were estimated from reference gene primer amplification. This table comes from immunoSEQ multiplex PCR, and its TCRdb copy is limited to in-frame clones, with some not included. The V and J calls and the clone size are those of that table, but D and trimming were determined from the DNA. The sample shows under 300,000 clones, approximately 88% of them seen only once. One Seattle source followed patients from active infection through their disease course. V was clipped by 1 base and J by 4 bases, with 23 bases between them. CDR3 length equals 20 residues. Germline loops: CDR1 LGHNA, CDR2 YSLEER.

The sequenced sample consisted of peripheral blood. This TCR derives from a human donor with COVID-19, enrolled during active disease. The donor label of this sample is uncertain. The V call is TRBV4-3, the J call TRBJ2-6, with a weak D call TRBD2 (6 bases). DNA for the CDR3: TGCGCCAGCAGCCAAGCCCGAAGCGGTGGGGGGTTTACCGGGGCCAACGTCCTGACTTTC. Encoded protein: CASSQARSGGGFTGANVLTF.